Sequencing of this TCR beta chain was carried out in a study of T cell changes during pregnancy in multiple sclerosis. The CDR3 sequence is 12 residues long. Trimming removed 6 bases at V and 6 bases at J, with 11 bases between. From germline, CDR1 is SNHLY and CDR2 FYNNEI. Method: immunoSEQ multiplex PCR; TCRdb's copy keeps in-frame clones and lacks some. The top ten clones hold about 0.41% of a sample with some 60,000 clones, less than 90% of them seen once. The V call is TRBV2, the J call TRBJ1-2; D may be TRBD1 (6 bases). The sequenced sample was CD4+ T cells from peripheral blood mononuclear cells, obtained in the third trimester of pregnancy. The receptor was derived from a female donor with multiple sclerosis, enrolled in a pregnancy study. Here the CDR3 DNA reads TGTGCCAGCAGAGGGGACAACCATGGCTACACCTTC. Amino acid sequence: CASRGDNHGYTF.